Described below is a single T cell receptor (beta chain) sequence and its context. One end of the junction varies from germline; a read error may be responsible. The CDR3 covers 12 residues. CDR1 MNHNS and CDR2 SASEGT come from the germline V gene. The data are from a study of blood T cell repertoires in COVID-19. Sequencing was performed with immunoSEQ multiplex PCR; in TCRdb, only in-frame clones are kept and a portion is missing. Of 25,000 to 30,000 clones listed, about 80% were seen once; the top ten hold about half. The chain carries TRBV6-1 and TRBJ2-1; no reliable D call. This clonotype originated in a woman aged 65 to 85 with acute or convalescent COVID-19. Sequencing was done on a sample of peripheral blood. The CDR3 region has the DNA TGTGCCAGCAGGGAAGCCCCGGGTGAGCAGTTCTTC. Translated: CASREAPGEQFF.